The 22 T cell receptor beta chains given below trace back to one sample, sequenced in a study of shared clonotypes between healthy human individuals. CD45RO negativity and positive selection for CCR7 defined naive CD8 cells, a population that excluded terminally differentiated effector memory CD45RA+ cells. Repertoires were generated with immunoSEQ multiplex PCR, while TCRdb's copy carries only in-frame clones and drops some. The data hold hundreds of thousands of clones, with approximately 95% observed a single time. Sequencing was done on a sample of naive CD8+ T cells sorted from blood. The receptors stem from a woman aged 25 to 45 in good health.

DNA for the CDR3: TGTGCCAGCAGCTTAGGCGGACAGGGAGACTACGAGCAGTACTTC. It yields the protein CASSLGGQGDYEQYF. V usage is TRBV13 and J usage is TRBJ2-7; TRBD1 matches 8 bases. Per germline, CDR1 PRHDT and CDR2 FYEKMQ (reference sequence). The CDR3 is made up of 15 amino acids. With V trimmed by 0 bases and J by 3 bases, 4 bases remained unmatched.

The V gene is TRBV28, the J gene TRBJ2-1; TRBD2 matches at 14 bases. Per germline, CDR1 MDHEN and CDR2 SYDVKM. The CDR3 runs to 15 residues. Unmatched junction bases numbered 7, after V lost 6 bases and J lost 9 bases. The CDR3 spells CASRGLAGVWGEQFF. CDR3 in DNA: TGTGCCAGCAGGGGACTAGCGGGGGTATGGGGTGAGCAGTTCTTC.

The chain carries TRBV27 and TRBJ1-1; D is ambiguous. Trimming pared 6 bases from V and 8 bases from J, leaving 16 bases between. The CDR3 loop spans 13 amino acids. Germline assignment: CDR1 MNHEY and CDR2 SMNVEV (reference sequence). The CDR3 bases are TGTGCCAGCAGGCCCTGGGAGCAACCCGAAGCTTTCTTT. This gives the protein CASRPWEQPEAFF.

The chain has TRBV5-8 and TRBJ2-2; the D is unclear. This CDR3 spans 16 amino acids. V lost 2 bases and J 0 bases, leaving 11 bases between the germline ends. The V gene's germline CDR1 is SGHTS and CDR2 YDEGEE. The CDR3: CASSLLTSTNTGELFF. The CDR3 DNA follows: TGTGCCAGCAGCTTACTGACATCTACGAACACCGGGGAGCTGTTTTTT.

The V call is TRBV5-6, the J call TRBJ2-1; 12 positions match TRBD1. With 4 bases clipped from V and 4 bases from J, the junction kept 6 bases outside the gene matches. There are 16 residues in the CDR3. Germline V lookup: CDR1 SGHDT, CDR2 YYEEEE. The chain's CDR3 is CASSIGTGGPYNEQFF. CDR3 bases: TGTGCCAGCAGCATAGGGACAGGGGGCCCTTACAATGAGCAGTTCTTC.

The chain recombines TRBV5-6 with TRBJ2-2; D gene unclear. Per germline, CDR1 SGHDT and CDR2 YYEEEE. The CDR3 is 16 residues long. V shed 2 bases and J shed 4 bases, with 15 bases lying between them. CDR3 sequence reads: CASSLYYRTLTGELFF. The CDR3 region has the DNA TGTGCCAGCAGCTTATATTATAGGACCCTCACCGGGGAGCTGTTTTTT.

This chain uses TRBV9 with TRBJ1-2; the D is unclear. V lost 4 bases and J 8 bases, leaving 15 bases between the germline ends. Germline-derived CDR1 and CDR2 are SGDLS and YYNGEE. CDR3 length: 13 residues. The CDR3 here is CASSPREVEGYTF. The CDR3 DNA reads TGTGCCAGCAGCCCCCGTGAGGTTGAAGGCTACACCTTC.

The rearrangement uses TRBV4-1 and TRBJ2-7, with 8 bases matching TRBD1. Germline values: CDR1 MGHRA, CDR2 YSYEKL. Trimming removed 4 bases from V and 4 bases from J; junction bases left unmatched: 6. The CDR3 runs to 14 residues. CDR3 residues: CASSLTGGLYEQYF. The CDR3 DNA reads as TGCGCCAGCAGCCTCACAGGGGGGCTTTACGAGCAGTACTTC.

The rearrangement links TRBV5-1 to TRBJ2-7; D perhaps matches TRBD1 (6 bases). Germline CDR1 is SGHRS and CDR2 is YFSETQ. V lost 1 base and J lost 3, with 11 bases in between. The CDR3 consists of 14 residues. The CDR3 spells CASSLTGLFYEQYF. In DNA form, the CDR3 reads TGCGCCAGCAGCTTGACAGGGCTTTTCTACGAGCAGTACTTC.

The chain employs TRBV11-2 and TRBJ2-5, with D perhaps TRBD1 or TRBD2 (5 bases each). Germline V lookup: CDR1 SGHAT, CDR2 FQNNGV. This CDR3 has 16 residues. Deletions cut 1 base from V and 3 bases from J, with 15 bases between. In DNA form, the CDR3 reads TGTGCCAGCAGCTTAGGGGCCGAGGGGCTGGAAGAGACCCAGTACTTC. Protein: CASSLGAEGLEETQYF. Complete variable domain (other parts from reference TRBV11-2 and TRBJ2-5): EAGVAQSPRYKIIEKRQSVAFWCNPISGHATLYWYQQILGQGPKLLIQFQNNGVVDDSQLPKDRFSAERLKGVDSTLKIQPAKLEDSAVYLCASSLGAEGLEETQYFGPGTRLLVL.

Here the CDR3 reads CASSQSGLAGGPEQFF. The DNA of the CDR3 is TGCGCCAGCAGCCAATCGGGACTAGCGGGAGGGCCTGAGCAGTTCTTC. The chain is built from TRBV4-1 and TRBJ2-1; 16 bases line up with TRBD2. Germline lookup yields CDR1 MGHRA and CDR2 YSYEKL. This CDR3 comprises 16 residues. V trimming: 2 bases; J trimming: 9 bases; junction bases outside the gene matches: 4.

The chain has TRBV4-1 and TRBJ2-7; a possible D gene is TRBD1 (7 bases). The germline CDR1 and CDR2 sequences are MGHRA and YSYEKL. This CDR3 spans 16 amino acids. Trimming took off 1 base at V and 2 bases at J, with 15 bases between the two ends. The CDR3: CASSQGLGQVAYEQYF. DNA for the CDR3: TGCGCCAGCAGCCAAGGACTAGGACAGGTTGCCTACGAGCAGTACTTC.

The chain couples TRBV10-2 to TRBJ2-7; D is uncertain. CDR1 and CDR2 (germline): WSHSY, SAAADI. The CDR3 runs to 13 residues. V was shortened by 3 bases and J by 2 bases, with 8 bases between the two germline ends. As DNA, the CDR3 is TGCGCCAGCAGTGAAGTGCGTCCCTACGAGCAGTACTTC. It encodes CASSEVRPYEQYF.

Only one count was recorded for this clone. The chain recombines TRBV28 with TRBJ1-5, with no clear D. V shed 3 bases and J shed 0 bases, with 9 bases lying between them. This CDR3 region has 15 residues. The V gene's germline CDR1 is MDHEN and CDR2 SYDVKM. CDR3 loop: CASSFPGDSNQPQHF. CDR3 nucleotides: TGTGCCAGCAGTTTCCCGGGCGATAGCAATCAGCCCCAGCATTTT.

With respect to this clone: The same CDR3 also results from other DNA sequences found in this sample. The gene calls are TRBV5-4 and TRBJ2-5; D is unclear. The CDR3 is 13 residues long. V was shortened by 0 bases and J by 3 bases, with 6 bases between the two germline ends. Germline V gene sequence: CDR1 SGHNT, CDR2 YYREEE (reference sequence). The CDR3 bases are TGTGCCAGCAGCTTGGAAAAAGAAGAGACCCAGTACTTC. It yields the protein CASSLEKEETQYF.

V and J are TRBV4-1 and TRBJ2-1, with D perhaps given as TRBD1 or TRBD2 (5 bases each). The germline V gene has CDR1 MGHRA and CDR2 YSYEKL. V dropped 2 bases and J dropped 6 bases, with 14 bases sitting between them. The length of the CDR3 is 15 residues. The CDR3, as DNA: TGCGCCAGCAGCCAACTATTGAGGGACGGCAATGAGCAGTTCTTC. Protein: CASSQLLRDGNEQFF.

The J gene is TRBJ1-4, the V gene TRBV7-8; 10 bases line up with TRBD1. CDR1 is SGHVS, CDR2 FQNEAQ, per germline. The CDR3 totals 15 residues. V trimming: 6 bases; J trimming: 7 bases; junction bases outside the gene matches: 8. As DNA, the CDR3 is TGTGCCAGCAGTCAAACCGGGACAGGGGTTGAAAAACTGTTTTTT. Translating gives CASSQTGTGVEKLFF.

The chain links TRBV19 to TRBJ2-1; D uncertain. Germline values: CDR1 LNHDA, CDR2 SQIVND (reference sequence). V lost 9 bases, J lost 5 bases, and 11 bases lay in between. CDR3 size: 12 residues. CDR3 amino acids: CASSWADNEQFF. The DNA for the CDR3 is TGTGCCAGCAGTTGGGCAGACAATGAGCAGTTCTTC. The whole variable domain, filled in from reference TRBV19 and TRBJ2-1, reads DGGITQSPKYLFRKEGQNVTLSCEQNLNHDAMYWYRQDPGQGLRLIYYSQIVNDFQKGDIAEGYSVSREKKESFPLTVTSAQKNPTAFYLCASSWADNEQFFGPGTRLTVL.

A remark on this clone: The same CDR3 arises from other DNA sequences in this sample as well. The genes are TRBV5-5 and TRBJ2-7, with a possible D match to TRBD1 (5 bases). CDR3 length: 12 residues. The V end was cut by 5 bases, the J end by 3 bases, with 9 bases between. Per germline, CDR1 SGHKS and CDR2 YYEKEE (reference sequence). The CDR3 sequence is CASSSDSYEQYF. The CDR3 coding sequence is TGTGCCAGCAGTTCCGACAGCTACGAGCAGTACTTC.

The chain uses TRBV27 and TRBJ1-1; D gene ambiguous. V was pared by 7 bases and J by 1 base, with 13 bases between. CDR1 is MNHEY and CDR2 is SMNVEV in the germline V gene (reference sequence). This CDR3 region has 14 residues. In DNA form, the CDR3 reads TGTGCCAGCACCCCCGAGGGCCCGAACACTGAAGCTTTCTTT. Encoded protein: CASTPEGPNTEAFF.

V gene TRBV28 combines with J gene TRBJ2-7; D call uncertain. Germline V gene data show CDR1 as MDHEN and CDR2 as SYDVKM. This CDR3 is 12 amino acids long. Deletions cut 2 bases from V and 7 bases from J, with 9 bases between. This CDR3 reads CASSLKGREQYF. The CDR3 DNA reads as TGTGCCAGCAGTTTAAAGGGTCGAGAGCAGTACTTC.

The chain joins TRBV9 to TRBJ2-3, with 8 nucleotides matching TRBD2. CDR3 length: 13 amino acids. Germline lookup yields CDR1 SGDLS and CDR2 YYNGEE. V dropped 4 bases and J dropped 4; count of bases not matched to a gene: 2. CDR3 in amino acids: CASSPGLADTQYF. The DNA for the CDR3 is TGTGCCAGCAGCCCGGGACTAGCAGATACGCAGTATTTT.